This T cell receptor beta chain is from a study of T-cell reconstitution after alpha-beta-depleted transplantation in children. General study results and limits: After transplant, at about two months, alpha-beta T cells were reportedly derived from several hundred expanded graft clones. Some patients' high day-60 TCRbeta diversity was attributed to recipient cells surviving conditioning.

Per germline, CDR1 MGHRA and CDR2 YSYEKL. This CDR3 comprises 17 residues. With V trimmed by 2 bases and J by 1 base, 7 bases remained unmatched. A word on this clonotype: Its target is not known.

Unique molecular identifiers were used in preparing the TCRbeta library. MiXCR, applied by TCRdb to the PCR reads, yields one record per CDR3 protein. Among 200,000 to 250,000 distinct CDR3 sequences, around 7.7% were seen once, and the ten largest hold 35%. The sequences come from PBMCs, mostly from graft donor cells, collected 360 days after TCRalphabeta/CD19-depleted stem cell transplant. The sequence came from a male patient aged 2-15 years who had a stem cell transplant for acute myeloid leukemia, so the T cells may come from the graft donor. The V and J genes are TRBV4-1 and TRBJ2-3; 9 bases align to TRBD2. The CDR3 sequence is CASSQPHRTSGTDTQYF. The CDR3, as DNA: TGCGCCAGCAGCCAACCTCATAGGACTAGCGGCACAGATACGCAGTATTTT.